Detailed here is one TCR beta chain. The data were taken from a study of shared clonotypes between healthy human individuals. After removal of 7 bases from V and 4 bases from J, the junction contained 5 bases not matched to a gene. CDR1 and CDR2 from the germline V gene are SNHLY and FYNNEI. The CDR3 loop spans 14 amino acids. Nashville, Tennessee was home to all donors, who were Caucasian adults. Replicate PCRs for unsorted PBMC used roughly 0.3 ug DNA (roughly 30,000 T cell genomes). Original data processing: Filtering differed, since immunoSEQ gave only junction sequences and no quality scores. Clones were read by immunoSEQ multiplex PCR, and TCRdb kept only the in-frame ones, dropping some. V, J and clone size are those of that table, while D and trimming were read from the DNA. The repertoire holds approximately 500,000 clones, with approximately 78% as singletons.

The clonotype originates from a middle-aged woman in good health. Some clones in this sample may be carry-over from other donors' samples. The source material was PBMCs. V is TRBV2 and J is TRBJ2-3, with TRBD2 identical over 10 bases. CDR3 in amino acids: CASTLGLAADTQYF. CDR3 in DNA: TGTGCCAGCACCCTCGGACTAGCGGCAGATACGCAGTATTTT. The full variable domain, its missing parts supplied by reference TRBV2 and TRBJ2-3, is EPEVTQTPSHQVTQMGQEVILRCVPISNHLYFYWYRQILGQKVEFLVSFYNNEISEKSEIFDDQFSVERPDGSNFTLKIRSTKLEDSAMYFCASTLGLAADTQYFGPGTRLTVL.